The next 25 T cell receptor beta chains were all read from a single sample in a study of shared T cell receptors in the human thymus. Some clones are missing from TCRdb's copy, which holds only in-frame ones; the method was immunoSEQ multiplex PCR. In the table there are 720,000 or so clones, 75% to 90% of which are singletons. These records were also assigned to another study, of human thymus T cells.

What was sequenced was thymocytes. The receptors were gathered from a girl under three years old with a congenital heart defect.

This chain connects TRBV5-5 to TRBJ1-1; the D is unclear. Germline lookup yields CDR1 SGHKS and CDR2 YYEKEE (reference sequence). This CDR3 has 14 amino acids. V lost 3 bases and J 0 bases, leaving 9 bases between the germline ends. The DNA for the CDR3 is TGTGCCAGCAGCTGGGTACAGCTGAACACTGAAGCTTTCTTT. Its translation: CASSWVQLNTEAFF.

This clone was detected once. The chain is built from TRBV7-4 and TRBJ2-3; 9 bases agree with TRBD2. The CDR3 loop spans 16 amino acids. Germline-derived CDR1 and CDR2 are SGHVT and SQSDAQ. V lost 3 bases to trimming and J lost 2 bases; unmatched junction nucleotides: 6. The DNA for the CDR3 is TGTGCCAGCAGCTTCCCAGCGGGGGGACACACAGATACGCAGTATTTT. Its protein product is CASSFPAGGHTDTQYF. Full variable domain (rest looked up from reference TRBV7-4 and TRBJ2-3): GAGVSQSPRYKVAKRGRDVALRCDSISGHVTLYWYRQTLGQGSEVLTYSQSDAQRDKSGRPSGRFSAERPERSVSTLKIQRTEQGDSAVYLCASSFPAGGHTDTQYFGPGTRLTVL.

The V call is TRBV4-3, the J call TRBJ1-2, with 8 bases fitting TRBD1. The CDR3 has 16 residues. From germline, CDR1 is LGHNA and CDR2 YSLEER. Germline trimming cut 6 bases from V and 8 bases from J; bases unmatched to any gene: 17. In nucleotides, the CDR3 is TGCGCCAGCAGTAATAAAACAGGGGGGCAGGGGTACGGCTACACCTTC. Protein sequence: CASSNKTGGQGYGYTF.

The V and J genes are TRBV28 and TRBJ1-5, with D possibly being TRBD1 (6 bases). V was cut by 3 bases and J by 0 bases, with 12 bases left in between. This CDR3 spans 16 amino acids. The V gene's germline CDR1 is MDHEN and CDR2 SYDVKM. CDR3 sequence reads: CASSLEDRNSNQPQHF. DNA of the CDR3: TGTGCCAGCAGTTTGGAGGACAGAAATAGCAATCAGCCCCAGCATTTT.

V usage is TRBV10-1 and J usage is TRBJ2-2; no clear D. V was shortened by 6 bases and J by 8 bases, with 13 bases between the two germline ends. The CDR3 runs to 13 residues. Germline V gives CDR1 WNHNN, CDR2 SYGVQD (reference sequence). The CDR3 reads CASSGRRPGELFF. The CDR3 region has the DNA TGCGCCAGCAGCGGCAGGCGACCGGGGGAGCTGTTTTTT.

The V call is TRBV5-1, the J call TRBJ1-2; D gene ambiguous. The CDR3 has 14 residues. V lost 0 bases and J 5 bases, leaving 11 bases between the germline ends. Germline CDR1 reads SGHRS; CDR2 reads YFSETQ. The CDR3: CASSLARTGYGYTF. CDR3 DNA sequence: TGCGCCAGCAGCTTGGCACGGACGGGATATGGCTACACCTTC.

The chain recombines TRBV5-6 with TRBJ1-1; tentative D call: TRBD1 (5 bases). Germline V gene sequence: CDR1 SGHDT, CDR2 YYEEEE. CDR3 length equals 15 residues. The V gene lost 2 bases and the J gene lost 10 bases, with 21 bases spanning the gap. The CDR3 DNA sequence: TGTGCCAGCAGCTTCCACGCCGGAGGGGAAGGCCGAGCTTTCTTT. Translation: CASSFHAGGEGRAFF.

This clone was seen only a few times. The chain couples TRBV5-1 to TRBJ1-2, with D maybe TRBD1 (6 bases). The CDR3 runs to 13 residues. Germline assignment: CDR1 SGHRS and CDR2 YFSETQ. Between the trimmed V and J ends, which lost 1 base and 4 bases, there was a span of 8 bases. CDR3 sequence reads: CASSLRRGYGYTF. Here the CDR3 DNA reads TGCGCCAGCAGCTTGCGCAGGGGCTATGGCTACACCTTC. The variable domain in full, with the rest retrieved from reference TRBV5-1 and TRBJ1-2, is KAGVTQTPRYLIKTRGQQVTLSCSPISGHRSVSWYQQTPGQGLQFLFEYFSETQRNKGNFPGRFSGRQFSNSRSEMNVSTLELGDSALYLCASSLRRGYGYTFGSGTRLTVV.

The V call is TRBV4-1, the J call TRBJ2-4, with 7 bases identical to TRBD2. The CDR3 consists of 16 residues. V shed 3 bases and J 2 bases; nucleotides not matched to a gene: 7. Germline loops: CDR1 MGHRA, CDR2 YSYEKL. In DNA, the CDR3 is TGCGCCAGCAGCCACCCTCACGGGAGGTCCAAAAACATTCAGTACTTC. Amino acids: CASSHPHGRSKNIQYF.

This rearrangement joins TRBV6-1 to TRBJ1-2; TRBD1 aligns across 8 bases. The CDR3 extends over 12 amino acids. The trim removed 4 bases at V and 5 bases at J, leaving 0 bases unmatched. The V gene's germline CDR1 is MNHNS and CDR2 SASEGT. CDR3 region: CASSGTGYGYTF. The CDR3 DNA is TGTGCCAGCAGTGGGACAGGGTATGGCTACACCTTC.

This chain joins TRBV7-2 and TRBJ1-2, with TRBD1 matching 7 bases. The CDR3 spans 16 residues. CDR1 is SGHTA and CDR2 is FQGNSA in the germline V gene. Germline trimming cut 4 bases from V and 6 bases from J; bases unmatched to any gene: 14. For the CDR3, the DNA is TGTGCCAGCAGCTCAAGGTCGGGACAGCAACACCATGGCTACACCTTC. It encodes CASSSRSGQQHHGYTF.

The CDR3, as DNA: TGTGCCAGCAGCGCAGAAGGGGGGAACACTGAAGCTTTCTTT. This sequence encodes CASSAEGGNTEAFF. V is TRBV9 and J is TRBJ1-1; tentative D call: TRBD1 (6 bases). The V gene's germline CDR1 is SGDLS and CDR2 YYNGEE. This CDR3 comprises 14 residues. V lost 3 bases and J lost 1, with 10 bases in between.

The rearrangement links TRBV28 to TRBJ1-1, with D possibly TRBD1 on 5 matching bases. Germline V gene sequence: CDR1 MDHEN, CDR2 SYDVKM. Trimming stripped 7 bases from V and 0 bases from J, with 12 bases between. The CDR3 is 14 amino acids. CDR3 in amino acids: CASTYGRVNTEAFF. CDR3 nucleotides: TGTGCCAGCACGTATGGCAGGGTGAACACTGAAGCTTTCTTT.

The CDR3 nucleotides are TGCGCCAGCAGCCAAGGTCGCGGGGTACCGTACTTC. Amino acids: CASSQGRGVPYF. This chain joins TRBV4-3 and TRBJ2-7, with a tentative D call TRBD2 (6 bases). V was pared by 1 base and J by 12 bases, with 13 bases between. This CDR3 is 12 amino acids long. CDR1 is LGHNA, CDR2 YSLEER, per germline.

The chain links TRBV4-1 to TRBJ1-5; D gene uncertain. CDR1 MGHRA and CDR2 YSYEKL come from the germline V gene. The V end lost 3 bases, the J end lost 7 bases, and 19 bases lay between the germline ends. CDR3 length equals 16 residues. CDR3: CASSHATPGSEQPQHF. DNA for the CDR3: TGCGCCAGCAGCCATGCTACCCCGGGGTCTGAGCAGCCCCAGCATTTT.

The V gene is TRBV14, the J gene TRBJ1-1; 7 bases match TRBD1. V was clipped by 3 bases and J by 5 bases; unmatched bases: 0. The CDR3 contains 12 residues. Germline loops: CDR1 SGHDN, CDR2 FVKESK. CDR3 in amino acids: CASSQTGTEAFF. In DNA form, the CDR3 reads TGTGCCAGCAGCCAGACAGGGACTGAAGCTTTCTTT.

Notes on this clone: Other nucleotide sequences in the sample specify the same CDR3. The chain has TRBV29-1 and TRBJ2-7; 9 positions match TRBD1. J lost 1 base, V lost 2 bases, and 12 bases had no gene match. The CDR3 is made up of 17 amino acids. CDR1 is SQVTM, CDR2 ANQGSEA, per germline. Here the CDR3 DNA reads TGCAGCGTTGAACTAAAAGGACAGGGGAGGATATCCTACGAGCAGTACTTC. Its protein is CSVELKGQGRISYEQYF.

The chain has TRBV19 and TRBJ2-7; TRBD2 matches at 8 bases. From germline, CDR1 is LNHDA and CDR2 SQIVND (reference sequence). This CDR3 contains 15 residues. Germline trimming cut 2 bases from V and 5 bases from J; bases unmatched to any gene: 8. The CDR3 sequence: CASSILPGLGHEQYF. CDR3 DNA sequence: TGTGCCAGTAGTATATTGCCGGGACTAGGCCACGAGCAGTACTTC.

V is TRBV2 and J is TRBJ1-1, with a possible D match to TRBD1 (6 bases). The V gene's germline CDR1 is SNHLY and CDR2 FYNNEI. Trimming pared 6 bases from V and 1 base from J, leaving 15 bases between. The CDR3 runs 15 residues. The CDR3 DNA reads TGTGCCAGCAGATCCGCTGAGACAGGGAACACTGAAGCTTTCTTT. This sequence encodes CASRSAETGNTEAFF.

The chain combines TRBV27 with TRBJ2-7; TRBD1 is a possible D gene (6 bases). The CDR3 sequence is 12 residues long. Germline CDR1 is MNHEY and CDR2 is SMNVEV (reference sequence). The germline V and J ends were trimmed by 8 bases and 4 bases, with 12 bases remaining between them. CDR3 DNA: TGTGCCAGCTCGGACAGTTATTACGAGCAGTACTTC. Translating it yields CASSDSYYEQYF.

The V and J genes are TRBV28 and TRBJ2-1; 9 bases agree with TRBD2. The CDR3 is 19 residues long. Germline loops: CDR1 MDHEN, CDR2 SYDVKM. J lost 3 bases, V lost 5 bases, and 17 bases had no gene match. The CDR3 nucleotides are TGTGCCAGCAGTCCCTATGGCGGGGGGGCCGTTTTATACTACAATGAGCAGTTCTTC. Translating it yields CASSPYGGGAVLYYNEQFF. The full variable domain, in which reference TRBV28 and TRBJ2-1 provide the parts outside the CDR3, is DVKVTQSSRYLVKRTGEKVFLECVQDMDHENMFWYRQDPGLGLRLIYFSYDVKMKEKGDIPEGYSVSREKKERFSLILESASTNQTSMYLCASSPYGGGAVLYYNEQFFGPGTRLTVL.

The chain recombines TRBV6-6 with TRBJ2-1, with D perhaps TRBD1 (5 bases). V shed 7 bases and J shed 4 bases, with 20 bases lying between them. The CDR3 has 16 residues. The germline V gene encodes CDR1 MNHNY and CDR2 SVGAGI (reference sequence). The CDR3 reads CASTIPGREGYNEQFF. The CDR3 DNA reads as TGTGCCAGCACAATCCCAGGCAGGGAAGGATACAATGAGCAGTTCTTC.

V is TRBV18 and J is TRBJ1-1; D remains ambiguous. Trimming cost V 3 bases and J 1 base, with 33 bases left between them. Germline CDR1 and CDR2: KGHSH and LQKENI. CDR3 length equals 22 residues. The CDR3 spells CASSPSTTPDNSRRRRNTEAFF. The CDR3 bases are TGTGCCAGCTCACCCAGTACAACCCCCGATAACAGCCGCCGCAGAAGGAACACTGAAGCTTTCTTT.

The chain is built from TRBV30 and TRBJ1-2; 10 bases map to TRBD1. The CDR3 totals 16 residues. Germline CDR1 is GTSNPN and CDR2 is SVGIG (reference sequence). V was clipped by 1 base and J by 4 bases; unmatched bases: 9. This CDR3 is CAWSGPLGTGVYGYTF. The CDR3 nucleotides read TGTGCCTGGAGTGGCCCACTTGGGACAGGGGTCTATGGCTACACCTTC.

This clone was observed a handful of times. This chain connects TRBV2 to TRBJ1-1; TRBD1 matches 7 bases. CDR3 size: 14 residues. Germline CDR1 is SNHLY and CDR2 is FYNNEI. The ends lost 7 bases at V and 4 bases at J; junction bases unmatched: 9. Here the CDR3 DNA reads TGTGCCAGCAAAACAGGGGATGGTGGCACTGAAGCTTTCTTT. Translated: CASKTGDGGTEAFF.